One and the same sample provided the 20 T cell receptor beta chains below, sequenced in a study of control samples from healthy donors and cancer patients. Method: immunoSEQ multiplex PCR; TCRdb's copy keeps in-frame clones and lacks some. Counted here are around 190,000 clones, roughly 92% occurring once; the ten biggest clones make up about 1.4%. Sequenced material: blood. The receptor set was obtained from a man in his thirties or forties in good health.

This chain links TRBV5-8 with TRBJ1-6, with D possibly TRBD1 on 6 matching bases. The CDR3 extends over 15 amino acids. CDR1 and CDR2 from the germline V gene are SGHTS and YDEGEE. V was trimmed by 5 bases and J by 4 bases, leaving 13 bases between them. The DNA of the CDR3 is TGTGCCAGCAGAAACGGGACAAAATATAATTCACCCCTCCACTTT. Its translation: CASRNGTKYNSPLHF. Drawing the rest from reference TRBV5-8 and TRBJ1-6, the complete variable domain is EAGVTQSPTHLIKTRGQQATLRCSPISGHTSVYWYQQALGLGLQFLLWYDEGEERNRGNFPPRFSGRQFPNYSSELNVNALELEDSALYLCASRNGTKYNSPLHFGNGTRLTVT.

The chain combines TRBV6-2 or TRBV6-3 with TRBJ1-2; no definite D call. In germline, CDR1 is MNHEY, CDR2 SVGEGT. Trimming cost V 0 bases and J 9 bases, with 17 bases left between them. The CDR3 consists of 15 residues. The CDR3 loop is CASSYSRVTPSSYTF. The CDR3 DNA reads as TGTGCCAGCAGTTACTCGAGGGTTACTCCCAGTAGCTACACCTTC.

Concerning this clone itself: Other DNA sequences from this sample encode an identical CDR3 as well. The chain's CDR3 is CASSLTGSYGYTF. The CDR3 DNA reads as TGTGCCAGCAGTCTGACAGGGAGTTATGGCTACACCTTC. The J gene is TRBJ1-2, the V gene TRBV12-3 or TRBV12-4, with 7 positions matching TRBD1. J lost 5 bases, V lost 5 bases, and 5 bases had no gene match. The CDR3 extends over 13 amino acids.

The chain recombines TRBV5-1 with TRBJ2-5; TRBD2 aligns across 9 bases. Unmatched junction bases numbered 10, after V lost 1 base and J lost 3 bases. The germline V gene has CDR1 SGHRS and CDR2 YFSETQ. This CDR3 is built from 17 residues. The CDR3 nucleotides are TGCGCCAGCAGCTTGATGGGTAGCGGGAGTTTGAAAGAGACCCAGTACTTC. This sequence encodes CASSLMGSGSLKETQYF.

The rearrangement joins TRBV5-5 to TRBJ2-5, with TRBD2 matching over 9 bases. Unmatched junction bases numbered 5, after V lost 4 bases and J lost 7 bases. Germline CDR1 SGHKS, CDR2 YYEKEE (reference sequence). The CDR3 spans 13 residues. The CDR3 nucleotides are TGTGCCAGCAGCGGACTAGCGAGGGGGACCCAGTACTTC. Encoded protein: CASSGLARGTQYF.

This clone was recorded only once. The gene calls are TRBV6-5 and TRBJ2-3; 7 bases are shared with TRBD1. V shed 0 bases, J shed 4 bases, and the junction held 4 bases outside the gene matches. The germline V gene has CDR1 MNHEY and CDR2 SVGAGI. CDR3 length equals 15 residues. The CDR3 nucleotides read TGTGCCAGCAGTTACTCGACAGGGAAGCCAGATACGCAGTATTTT. Its protein is CASSYSTGKPDTQYF.

This chain connects TRBV3-1 (or the pseudogene TRBV3-2) to TRBJ1-2, with unresolved D. Deletions cut 2 bases from V and 3 bases from J, with 7 bases between. The CDR3 has 13 amino acids. Germline V gene lookup returns CDR1 LGHDT and CDR2 YNNKEL (reference sequence). Here the CDR3 reads CASSQSGYYGYTF. As DNA, the CDR3 is TGTGCCAGCAGCCAATCGGGTTACTATGGCTACACCTTC.

This rearrangement joins TRBV6-6 to TRBJ1-1; D is undetermined. From germline, CDR1 is MNHNY and CDR2 SVGAGI (reference sequence). V was trimmed by 5 bases and J by 8 bases, leaving 9 bases between them. There are 11 residues in the CDR3. The chain's CDR3 is CASSPGMEAFF. The CDR3 DNA is TGTGCCAGCAGTCCGGGTATGGAAGCTTTCTTT.

The sample holds a few counts of this clone. The V gene is TRBV2, the J gene TRBJ2-6; TRBD1 aligns across 9 bases. Trimming at V came to 8 bases and at J to 0 bases, leaving 5 bases not matched to a gene. The CDR3 runs to 16 residues. Germline-derived CDR1 and CDR2 are SNHLY and FYNNEI. In DNA, the CDR3 is TGTGCCAGCGGGGGACAGGGTCCCTCTGGGGCCAACGTCCTGACTTTC. Residues: CASGGQGPSGANVLTF.

CDR3 coding DNA: TGTGCCAGCAGTGACGGGACTCTACGCTACGAGCAGTACTTC. This translates into CASSDGTLRYEQYF. This sequence joins TRBV25-1 and TRBJ2-7, with a possible D match to TRBD2 (6 bases). CDR1 is MGHDK, CDR2 SYGVNS, per germline. The CDR3 contains 14 residues. V was pared by 3 bases and J by 3 bases, with 12 bases between.

The CDR3 DNA follows: TGTGCCAGCAGCCAAGGTCGGGACACCCGCTACGAGCAGTACTTC. Protein product: CASSQGRDTRYEQYF. This chain joins TRBV3-1 (or the pseudogene TRBV3-2) and TRBJ2-7, with TRBD1 as a possible D gene (6 bases). Looked up from germline, CDR1 is LGHDT and CDR2 is YNNKEL (reference sequence). Trimming took off 1 base at V and 3 bases at J, with 13 bases between the two ends. The CDR3 is 15 amino acids.

This sequence joins TRBV11-2 and TRBJ1-1; D unclear. Deletions cut 4 bases from V and 2 bases from J, with 8 bases between. CDR1 SGHAT and CDR2 FQNNGV come from the germline V gene. The CDR3 extends over 13 amino acids. The CDR3 DNA reads as TGTGCCAGCAGCTCCCAATTTAACACTGAAGCTTTCTTT. It translates to CASSSQFNTEAFF.

V is TRBV7-2 and J is TRBJ1-2; D unclear. V gave up 2 bases and J gave up 8 bases, with 12 bases separating them. The CDR3 consists of 13 residues. The V gene's germline CDR1 is SGHTA and CDR2 FQGNSA. CDR3 nucleotides: TGTGCCAGCAGCTTAATTCGGGTTGGCGGCTACACCTTC. It yields the protein CASSLIRVGGYTF. The whole variable domain, remainder taken from reference TRBV7-2 and TRBJ1-2, is GAGVSQSPSNKVTEKGKDVELRCDPISGHTALYWYRQSLGQGLEFLIYFQGNSAPDKSGLPSDRFSAERTGGSVSTLTIQRTQQEDSAVYLCASSLIRVGGYTFGSGTRLTVV.

The V and J genes are TRBV19 and TRBJ2-3, with D possibly matching TRBD2 (6 bases). V dropped 5 bases and J dropped 6 bases, with 18 bases sitting between them. CDR3 length: 15 amino acids. CDR1 is LNHDA, CDR2 SQIVND, per germline (reference sequence). The CDR3 DNA reads TGTGCCAGTAGTCAGGGACTGTCGTTGTTCGATACGCAGTATTTT. It codes for CASSQGLSLFDTQYF.

Only one count was recorded for this clone. This chain links TRBV7-5 with TRBJ2-7. TRBV7-5 is marked as a pseudogene. There are 16 residues in the CDR3. The CDR3 sequence is CVRSLKKSAATYEQYF. CDR3 sequence (DNA): TGTGTCAGAAGCTTAAAGAAATCGGCAGCAACCTACGAGCAGTACTTC.

This chain uses TRBV5-5 with TRBJ2-6; no clear D. Germline assignment: CDR1 SGHKS and CDR2 YYEKEE (reference sequence). Trimming took 5 bases from V and 1 from J, leaving 7 bases between them. The CDR3 is 14 residues long. CDR3 region: CASRDTSGANVLTF. The DNA for the CDR3 is TGTGCCAGCAGGGATACATCTGGGGCCAACGTCCTGACTTTC.

The CDR3, as DNA: TGTGCCAGCAGCCCTCGACAGGGTGGCGATGAAAAACTGTTTTTT. This sequence encodes CASSPRQGGDEKLFF. J is TRBJ1-4 and V is TRBV3-1 (or the pseudogene TRBV3-2); TRBD1 matches at 7 bases. CDR1 and CDR2 (germline): LGHDT, YNNKEL (reference sequence). This CDR3 comprises 15 residues. V dropped 4 bases and J dropped 6; count of bases not matched to a gene: 8.

This chain connects TRBV18 to TRBJ1-5; a possible D gene is TRBD1 (6 bases). Trimming left V 3 bases short and J 7 bases short, with 16 bases between. The germline V gene has CDR1 KGHSH and CDR2 LQKENI. This CDR3 region has 15 residues. The CDR3 loop reads CASSPNVQGNQPQHF. The CDR3, as DNA: TGTGCCAGCTCACCGAACGTTCAGGGGAACCAGCCCCAGCATTTT.

The V gene is TRBV11-2, the J gene TRBJ1-2; tentative D call: TRBD1 (5 bases). V was clipped by 5 bases and J by 7 bases, with 26 bases between them. CDR1 SGHAT and CDR2 FQNNGV come from the germline V gene. CDR3 length equals 17 residues. CDR3 protein: CASSPYGATGEMRGYTF. The DNA of the CDR3 is TGTGCCAGCAGCCCTTATGGGGCTACGGGCGAAATGCGTGGCTACACCTTC.

The J gene is TRBJ2-1, the V gene TRBV18; perhaps TRBD2 as D (7 bases). The V end lost 4 bases, the J end lost 1 base, and 20 bases lay between the germline ends. The CDR3 runs 18 residues. Germline lookup yields CDR1 KGHSH and CDR2 LQKENI. For the CDR3, the DNA is TGTGCCAGCTCACTCCGGGGGGCGACAGCGGGATCCTACAATGAGCAGTTCTTC. Protein product: CASSLRGATAGSYNEQFF. The whole variable domain, filled in from reference TRBV18 and TRBJ2-1, reads NAGVMQNPRHLVRRRGQEARLRCSPMKGHSHVYWYRQLPEEGLKFMVYLQKENIIDESGMPKERFSAEFPKEGPSILRIQQVVRGDSAAYFCASSLRGATAGSYNEQFFGPGTRLTVL.